Each of the 30 T cell receptor delta chains below was sequenced from the same sample in a study of gamma delta lymphoproliferative disorders and STAT genes. TCRdb re-identified clones in the multiplex PCR reads via CATT. The sample yields 1,000 to 1,200 delta-chain clones, less than 2.5% seen once. Genomic DNA from isolated PBMCs served as the sequencing template. Sequenced: blood. These receptors all stem from a human donor in good health.

Details on this clone: The protein in TCRdb stems from a much larger clone and differs at residue 9 from this DNA's translation, likely a read error; here the protein is translated from the DNA. The rearrangement uses TRDV2 and TRDJ1; D may be TRDD3 (5 bases). The V and J ends lost 4 bases and 1 base respectively, with 27 bases between them. The CDR3 spans 19 residues. CDR1 is GEAIGNYY and CDR2 is EKD in the germline V gene. CDR3 in amino acids: CACDKIPLRDRKPTDKLIF. The CDR3, as DNA: TGTGCCTGTGATAAAATTCCCTTGAGGGATCGAAAACCCACCGATAAACTCATCTTT.

Points on this clone: The protein held in TCRdb is that of a much larger clone and does not match this DNA's translation at residues 4 and 7, likely because of a read error; the protein shown is translated from the DNA. The chain has TRDV2 and TRDJ1, with 8 bases lining up with TRDD3. The CDR3 consists of 16 residues. The V gene's germline CDR1 is GEAIGNYY and CDR2 EKD. The CDR3 DNA reads TGTGCCTGTGGCACCGTGAGGGATACGAGGACCGATAAACTCATCTTT. It encodes CACGTVRDTRTDKLIF.

Remarks on this clone: A read error likely explains this, since a far larger clone differs by one base. The sample holds other DNA sequences that translate to the same CDR3. The chain joins TRDV3 to TRDJ1; TRDD3 aligns across 11 bases. The CDR3 is 19 amino acids. Germline V gives CDR1 TVYSNPD, CDR2 GDNSRS (reference sequence). V was pared by 5 bases and J by 3 bases, with 23 bases of the junction left unmatched. The CDR3 spells CAVRPSRDGWGILADKLIF. CDR3 bases: TGTGCCGTGAGGCCTTCCCGCGACGGCTGGGGGATACTAGCCGATAAACTCATCTTT.

With regard to this clone: TCRdb's entry gives the protein of a much larger clone, which mismatches this DNA's translation at residue 15, likely from a read error; the protein reported here is translated from the DNA. V usage is TRDV3 and J usage is TRDJ1, with 11 bases that match TRDD3. Germline assignment: CDR1 TVYSNPD and CDR2 GDNSRS (reference sequence). CDR3 length: 16 residues. CDR3 region: CAFPGGLGDTTDKLTF. CDR3 bases: TGTGCCTTCCCAGGGGGCCTGGGGGATACAACCGATAAACTCACCTTT.

Comment on this clone: Given a much more abundant clone one base away, this may be a read error. This sample also contains other DNA sequences that code for the same CDR3. The chain combines TRDV1 with TRDJ2, with TRDD3 matching 8 bases. The V and J ends lost 0 bases and 2 bases, in that order; junction bases with no gene match: 41. From germline, CDR1 is TSWWSYY and CDR2 QGS. The CDR3 runs to 29 residues. The CDR3 sequence is CALGELVSRSFPYRRYWGSALWLTAQLFF. DNA of the CDR3: TGTGCTCTTGGGGAACTAGTTTCGCGAAGTTTCCCCTATAGGAGGTACTGGGGGTCTGCCTTATGGTTGACAGCACAACTCTTCTTT.

This clone turned up a few times. A far larger clone is a single base away, which makes a read error likely. Other nucleotide sequences from this sample produce the same CDR3. The CDR3 loop reads CALGEPFPRVKDKLIF. CDR3 bases: TGTGCTCTTGGGGAACCTTTTCCCCGAGTAAAAGATAAACTCATCTTT. V is TRDV1 and J is TRDJ1; D is uncertain. The germline V gene encodes CDR1 TSWWSYY and CDR2 QGS. The V end lost 1 base, the J end lost 5 bases, and 17 bases lay between the germline ends. The CDR3 loop spans 16 amino acids.

As to this clone: TCRdb lists the protein of a much larger clone for this DNA, which differs at residue 20, so this is likely a read error; the protein given here is translated from the DNA itself. This rearrangement joins TRDV1 to TRDJ1, with D maybe TRDD2 (9 bases). Germline CDR1 TSWWSYY, CDR2 QGS. This CDR3 spans 23 amino acids. The CDR3 spells CALGGAFLLLGDAVRIYTDELIF. The CDR3 DNA sequence: TGTGCTCTTGGGGGAGCCTTCCTACTTTTGGGGGATGCTGTGCGGATTTACACCGATGAACTCATCTTT.

This clone was found a few times. This rearrangement joins TRDV2 to TRDJ1, with D perhaps TRDD3 (6 bases). This CDR3 has 14 residues. CDR1 and CDR2 (germline): GEAIGNYY, EKD. With 1 base removed from V and 7 bases from J, the gap between germline ends came to 15 bases. The CDR3, as DNA: TGTGCCTGTGACACTGATGACGGGGGAGGTAAACTCATCTTT. Translating it yields CACDTDDGGGKLIF.

Details on this clone: A read error likely explains this, since a far larger clone differs by one base. The identical CDR3 is also encoded by other nucleotide sequences in the sample. The rearrangement joins TRDV1 to TRDJ1; D might be TRDD2 (5 bases). Germline loops: CDR1 TSWWSYY, CDR2 QGS. This CDR3 is built from 17 residues. The CDR3 loop reads CALGELYDLLFTDKLIF. The CDR3 nucleotides read TGTGCTCTTGGGGAACTCTACGACCTACTGTTCACCGATAAACTTATCTTT.

This clone was detected a few times. Translating this DNA gives a protein that differs at residue 15 from the TCRdb one, which belongs to a much larger clone; a read error is likely, and the protein shown is this translation. The genes are TRDV1 and TRDJ1; no clear D. CDR1 is TSWWSYY and CDR2 is QGS in the germline V gene. CDR3 length equals 18 residues. The chain's CDR3 is CALGELVFSYPHTDELIF. In DNA, the CDR3 is TGTGCTCTTGGGGAACTAGTATTCTCGTACCCCCACACCGATGAACTCATCTTT.

This clone was counted a few times. TCRdb has a much larger clone's protein, which differs at residue 9 from the translation of this DNA, likely because of a read error; what is shown is the protein translated from the DNA. The chain couples TRDV1 to TRDJ3; 8 nucleotides match TRDD3. The V segment lost 8 bases and the J segment 3 bases; nucleotides outside the gene matches: 9. The length of the CDR3 is 17 residues. The germline gives CDR1 TSWWSYY, CDR2 QGS. The CDR3 here is CALCGSWGNWDTRQMFF. CDR3 nucleotide sequence: TGTGCTCTTTGTGGTTCCTGGGGGAACTGGGACACCCGACAGATGTTTTTC.

Comment on this clone: The protein recorded in TCRdb matches a much larger clone and deviates from this DNA's translation at residue 14, suggesting a read error; the protein here is obtained by translating the DNA. This chain links TRDV2 with TRDJ1; 8 positions agree with TRDD3. The CDR3 has 16 residues. Germline CDR1 GEAIGNYY, CDR2 EKD. CDR3 loop: CACDTAWGNHTDKPIF. CDR3 sequence (DNA): TGTGCCTGTGACACGGCCTGGGGGAACCACACCGATAAACCCATCTTT.

A word on this clone: A far larger clone is one nucleotide away, so this likely arose from a read error. This specimen includes other DNA sequences encoding the same CDR3. V is TRDV1 and J is TRDJ1; no reliable D call. Per germline, CDR1 TSWWSYY and CDR2 QGS. Deletions cut 3 bases from V and 5 bases from J, with 31 bases between. The length of the CDR3 is 20 residues. The CDR3 nucleotides are TGTGCTCTTGGGGATCTGACTGTCGCCTCCTTTCCGACTATCGGAGATAAACTCATCTTT. Encoded protein: CALGDLTVASFPTIGDKLIF.

As concerns this clone: The protein TCRdb gives is from a much larger clone and does not agree with this DNA's translation at residue 6, likely a read error; the protein shown here comes from the DNA. The chain joins TRDV2 to TRDJ1; TRDD3 agrees at 8 bases. Trimming at V came to 1 base and at J to 0 bases, leaving 6 bases not matched to a gene. Germline V gene sequence: CDR1 GEAIGNYY, CDR2 EKD. This CDR3 is 16 amino acids long. CDR3 residues: CACDTTWGNHTDKLIF. CDR3 nucleotides: TGTGCCTGTGACACGACCTGGGGGAACCACACCGATAAACTCATCTTT.

This clone was observed a handful of times. The V gene is uncalled and the J gene is TRDJ1; the table gives TRDD3 as D, unverified against the DNA. The CDR3 spans 15 residues. The CDR3 sequence is CSGGSYLPYTDKLIF. In nucleotides, the CDR3 is TGCAGTGGGGGATCTTACCTCCCGTACACCGATAAACTCATCTTT.

To note about this clone: A read error likely explains why the TCRdb protein, taken from a much larger clone, differs from this DNA's translation at residue 8; the protein shown is translated from the DNA. Other DNA sequences in the sample encode the same CDR3. V gene TRDV3 combines with J gene TRDJ1, with 11 bases matching TRDD3. CDR3 length: 19 residues. Germline V gene data show CDR1 as TVYSNPD and CDR2 as GDNSRS (reference sequence). V was clipped by 5 bases and J by 3 bases; unmatched bases: 23. The CDR3 here is CAVRPSRNGWGILADKLIF. For the CDR3, the DNA is TGTGCCGTGAGGCCTTCCCGTAACGGCTGGGGGATACTAGCCGATAAACTCATCTTT.

Details on this clone: This likely came from a read error, as a far larger clone is one base away. This specimen includes other DNA sequences encoding the same CDR3. The chain recombines TRDV1 with TRDJ1; D might be TRDD3 (6 bases). CDR1 and CDR2 from the germline V gene are TSWWSYY and QGS. Trimming took off 9 bases at V and 7 bases at J, with 24 bases between the two ends. This CDR3 region has 15 residues. The CDR3, as DNA: TGTGCTCTAGTTCAGTACTGGGTCCCCGGGTCTAAACTCATCTTT. The encoded protein is CALVQYWVPGSKLIF.

The sample holds a few counts of this clone. The rearrangement links TRDV1 to TRDJ1, with 7 positions matching TRDD3. The germline CDR1 and CDR2 sequences are TSWWSYY and QGS. CDR3 length: 17 residues. V trimming: 3 bases; J trimming: 5 bases; junction bases outside the gene matches: 15. The CDR3 nucleotides are TGTGCTCTTGGGGAGGTCCGGACGCCGGATACGCATGATAAACTCATCTTT. Translated: CALGEVRTPDTHDKLIF.

This clone was counted only a few times. A read error is the likely source, as a far larger clone sits one nucleotide away. This specimen includes other DNA sequences encoding the same CDR3. The rearrangement links TRDV3 to TRDJ1; 11 bases match TRDD3. The CDR3 is made up of 18 amino acids. Germline V gene lookup returns CDR1 TVYSNPD and CDR2 GDNSRS (reference sequence). The CDR3 nucleotides are TGTGCCTTTGTTCCTGGGGGATACCTTTACCGCTTCACCGACAAACTCATCTTT. It encodes CAFVPGGYLYRFTDKLIF.

This clone was counted only a few times. TCRdb records a much larger clone's protein for this DNA, with a difference at residue 16 that likely arises from a read error; the protein given is the translation of the DNA. This chain connects TRDV1 to TRDJ1; possibly TRDD3 for D (6 bases). This CDR3 is 18 amino acids long. Germline-derived CDR1 and CDR2 are TSWWSYY and QGS. The CDR3, as DNA: TGTGCTCTTGGGGTTAAACGGGTCCTAAGGCCGGGGGAGTATAAATTCATCTTT. Residues: CALGVKRVLRPGEYKFIF.

On this clone: The protein in TCRdb stems from a much larger clone and differs at residue 7 from this DNA's translation, likely a read error; here the protein is translated from the DNA. The chain joins TRDV2 to TRDJ1; 7 bases are a match to TRDD3. The CDR3 loop spans 16 amino acids. V lost 0 bases to trimming and J lost 2 bases; unmatched junction nucleotides: 8. Germline values: CDR1 GEAIGNYY, CDR2 EKD. Here the CDR3 reads CACDTVEDTRTDKLIF. CDR3 coding DNA: TGTGCCTGTGACACCGTGGAGGATACGAGGACCGATAAACTCATCTTT.

As to this clone: The mismatch at residue 3 between this DNA's translation and the TCRdb protein of a much larger clone likely reflects a read error; the protein shown is translated from the DNA. The chain has TRDV1 and TRDJ1; tentative D call: TRDD3 (7 bases). Per the germline V gene, CDR1 is TSWWSYY and CDR2 is QGS. This CDR3 is built from 24 residues. CDR3 in amino acids: CAFGEIPLLLVGDRRGLNTDKLIF. The CDR3 nucleotides are TGTGCTTTTGGGGAAATCCCACTCCTACTAGTGGGGGACCGCCGGGGTCTTAACACCGATAAACTCATCTTT.

This clone is hyperexpanded by share. The sample contains more than one DNA sequence encoding this CDR3. The rearrangement links TRDV2 to TRDJ1, with a possible D match to TRDD2 (6 bases). V lost 6 bases, J lost 0 bases, and 16 bases lay in between. Germline-derived CDR1 and CDR2 are GEAIGNYY and EKD. The CDR3 is 15 residues long. The CDR3 protein is CACPLLQMDTDKLIF. For the CDR3, the DNA is TGTGCCTGTCCCCTCCTACAGATGGACACCGATAAACTCATCTTT.

Regarding this clone: This DNA's translation differs at residue 4 from TCRdb's protein, which comes from a much larger clone; a read error is likely, and the protein shown is translated from the DNA. The CDR3 bases are TGTGCTCTTAGGGAACTTTCCTACTGGGGGAATAAACTCATCTTT. Encoded protein: CALRELSYWGNKLIF. The chain joins TRDV1 to TRDJ1; 9 bases match TRDD3. Germline-derived CDR1 and CDR2 are TSWWSYY and QGS. CDR3 length: 15 amino acids.

This chain's CDR3 is CACDTVGTGGNSGRLTDKLIF. Written as DNA, the CDR3 is TGTGCCTGTGACACCGTGGGTACTGGGGGAAACTCCGGCCGGCTAACCGATAAACTCATCTTT. Here the J gene is TRDJ1 and the V gene is not called; TRDD3 was called by the table and not checked on the DNA. This CDR3 has 21 amino acids.

As regards this clone: The protein held in TCRdb is that of a much larger clone and does not match this DNA's translation at residue 13, likely because of a read error; the protein shown is translated from the DNA. The chain is built from TRDV2 and TRDJ1, with 8 bases lining up with TRDD3. This CDR3 has 16 amino acids. Per germline, CDR1 GEAIGNYY and CDR2 EKD. The DNA of the CDR3 is TGTGCCTGTGACACGGCCTGGGGGAACCACACCGATATACTCATCTTT. This codes for CACDTAWGNHTDILIF.

This clone was counted only a few times. Translating this DNA gives a protein that differs at residue 10 from the TCRdb one, which belongs to a much larger clone; a read error is likely, and the protein shown is this translation. The chain has TRDV1 and TRDJ1; D remains unclear. Deletions cut 2 bases from V and 4 bases from J, with 32 bases between. The germline V gene encodes CDR1 TSWWSYY and CDR2 QGS. There are 21 residues in the CDR3. The CDR3 bases are TGTGCTCTTGGGGAAGGTCCCCTTTATCAACCCGTACACCCGAAGTTCGATAAACTCATCTTT. As protein: CALGEGPLYQPVHPKFDKLIF.

By share, this clone counts as medium-sized (0.01 to 0.1%). This probably arose from a read error, given a far larger clone one base away. The gene calls are TRDV2 and TRDJ1; a possible D gene is TRDD3 (6 bases). Trimming removed 2 bases at V and 1 base at J, with 25 bases between. The length of the CDR3 is 19 residues. Looked up from germline, CDR1 is GEAIGNYY and CDR2 is EKD. CDR3 amino acids: CACDKIPLGGRKPTDKLIF. The CDR3 coding sequence is TGTGCCTGTGACAAAATTCCCTTGGGGGGTCGAAAACCCACCGATAAACTCATCTTT.

This clone was counted between two and nine times. This chain links TRDV3 with TRDJ1, with 11 bases that match TRDD3. The CDR3 is 20 amino acids. CDR1 is TVYSNPD, CDR2 GDNSRS, per germline (reference sequence). The trim removed 5 bases at V and 3 bases at J, leaving 26 bases unmatched. CDR3 sequence: CAVRPSRDGWGIPISDKLIF. The CDR3 DNA reads TGTGCCGTGAGGCCTTCCCGTGACGGCTGGGGGATACCCATCTCCGATAAACTCATCTTT.

This clone has only a few counts. The likely explanation is a read error, given a far larger clone one base away. The sample holds other DNA sequences that translate to the same CDR3. This rearrangement joins TRDV1 to TRDJ1; 9 positions match TRDD3. The CDR3 has 15 amino acids. From germline, CDR1 is TSWWSYY and CDR2 QGS. The CDR3 loop is CALGELSYWGNKLIF. The DNA for the CDR3 is TGTGCACTTGGGGAACTTTCCTACTGGGGGAATAAACTCATCTTT.